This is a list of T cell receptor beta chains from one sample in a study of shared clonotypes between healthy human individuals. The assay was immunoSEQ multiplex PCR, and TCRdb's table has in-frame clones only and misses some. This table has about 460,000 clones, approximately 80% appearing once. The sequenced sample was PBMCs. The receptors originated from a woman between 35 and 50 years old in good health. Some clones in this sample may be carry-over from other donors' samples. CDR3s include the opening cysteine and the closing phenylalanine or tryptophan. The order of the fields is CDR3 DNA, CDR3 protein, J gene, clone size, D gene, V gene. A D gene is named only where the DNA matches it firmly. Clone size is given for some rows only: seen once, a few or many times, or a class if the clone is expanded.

CDR3 DNA: TGTGCCAGCCGACCAGCGCTCACCTTCTACGAGCAGTACTTC
CDR3 protein: CASRPALTFYEQYF
J gene: TRBJ2-7
clone size: .
D gene: .
V gene: TRBV28

CDR3 DNA: TGTGCCAGCGGGCTAGCGGTCACAGATACGCAGTATTTT
CDR3 protein: CASGLAVTDTQYF
J gene: TRBJ2-3
clone size: once
D gene: TRBD2
V gene: TRBV28

CDR3 DNA: TGTGCCAGCAGTGTCCGGGACACCAACTACAATGAGCAGTTCTTC
CDR3 protein: CASSVRDTNYNEQFF
J gene: TRBJ2-1
clone size: .
D gene: .
V gene: TRBV6-4

CDR3 DNA: TGTGCCAGCAGCCAAGAATCCCCCAATGAGCAGTTCTTC
CDR3 protein: CASSQESPNEQFF
J gene: TRBJ2-1
clone size: .
D gene: .
V gene: TRBV4-2

CDR3 DNA: TGTGCCAGCAGGATAGCGGGGGCCCAAATTCAGTACTTC
CDR3 protein: CASRIAGAQIQYF
J gene: TRBJ2-4
clone size: .
D gene: TRBD2
V gene: TRBV6-1

CDR3 DNA: TGCAGCGCCGGACTGGATAGCAATCAGCCCCAGCATTTT
CDR3 protein: CSAGLDSNQPQHF
J gene: TRBJ1-5
clone size: .
D gene: .
V gene: TRBV29-1

CDR3 DNA: TGTGCCAGCAGCCTAGGGACGGTGGGCGAGCAGTACTTC
CDR3 protein: CASSLGTVGEQYF
J gene: TRBJ2-7
clone size: few
D gene: .
V gene: TRBV7-3

CDR3 DNA: TGCGCCAGCAGAATCGAGGCAGGGTCCCCCTACGAGCAGTACTTC
CDR3 protein: CASRIEAGSPYEQYF
J gene: TRBJ2-7
clone size: .
D gene: .
V gene: TRBV5-1

CDR3 DNA: TGTGCCAGCAGAACAGGGGTCTCCTACGAGCAGTACTTC
CDR3 protein: CASRTGVSYEQYF
J gene: TRBJ2-7
clone size: .
D gene: TRBD1
V gene: TRBV11-2

CDR3 DNA: TGTGCCATCAGTGGAGACTCTGGGGCCAACGTCCTGACTTTC
CDR3 protein: CAISGDSGANVLTF
J gene: TRBJ2-6
clone size: .
D gene: .
V gene: TRBV10-3

CDR3 DNA: TGTGCCAGTAGGACTATCCCCGGGGAGCTGTTTTTT
CDR3 protein: CASRTIPGELFF
J gene: TRBJ2-2
clone size: .
D gene: .
V gene: TRBV19

CDR3 DNA: TGTGCCAGCGGGGACAGTAGGCTCGGTAGAGCACCCCTCCACTTT
CDR3 protein: CASGDSRLGRAPLHF
J gene: TRBJ1-6
clone size: .
D gene: TRBD1
V gene: TRBV6-6

CDR3 DNA: TGTGCCAGCAGCTTAGGTCCGGGACAGCCTAATCAGCCCCAGCATTTT
CDR3 protein: CASSLGPGQPNQPQHF
J gene: TRBJ1-5
clone size: .
D gene: TRBD1
V gene: TRBV7-2

CDR3 DNA: TGTGCCAGCAGTACGAGGACAGGAGGCACAGATACGCAGTATTTT
CDR3 protein: CASSTRTGGTDTQYF
J gene: TRBJ2-3
clone size: .
D gene: TRBD1
V gene: TRBV28

CDR3 DNA: TGTGCCAGCAGTTTAGTAGGGGCGGGAAGATCCCGTGGAGTCTACGAGCAGTACTTC
CDR3 protein: CASSLVGAGRSRGVYEQYF
J gene: TRBJ2-7
clone size: .
D gene: .
V gene: TRBV5-4

CDR3 DNA: TGTGCCAGCAGCTTGGTGCTGTCGGCAGACCATACCTACGAGCAGTACTTC
CDR3 protein: CASSLVLSADHTYEQYF
J gene: TRBJ2-7
clone size: .
D gene: .
V gene: TRBV5-8

CDR3 DNA: TGTGCCAGCTCACCACCGCGTCGGACAGGGGGCTTCGATGGCTACACCTTC
CDR3 protein: CASSPPRRTGGFDGYTF
J gene: TRBJ1-2
clone size: .
D gene: TRBD1
V gene: TRBV18

CDR3 DNA: TGTGCCAGCAGCTCCTATGGGCCGAGGACTGAAGCTTTCTTT
CDR3 protein: CASSSYGPRTEAFF
J gene: TRBJ1-1
clone size: many
D gene: .
V gene: TRBV7-2

CDR3 DNA: TGTGCCAGCAGCTTGGTGTCCGGGACTAGTCCCGGAGACAATGAGCAGTTCTTC
CDR3 protein: CASSLVSGTSPGDNEQFF
J gene: TRBJ2-1
clone size: .
D gene: TRBD2
V gene: TRBV7-3

CDR3 DNA: TGTGCCAGCACCAAGACAGGGGGAGCCAAAAACATTCAGTACTTC
CDR3 protein: CASTKTGGAKNIQYF
J gene: TRBJ2-4
clone size: .
D gene: TRBD1
V gene: TRBV19

CDR3 DNA: TGCGCCAGCAGCCAAGATAACTCCGCGCTGGCTTATAGTGGCTACACCTTC
CDR3 protein: CASSQDNSALAYSGYTF
J gene: TRBJ1-2
clone size: .
D gene: .
V gene: TRBV4-1

CDR3 DNA: TGTGCCAGCAGCGCTAGCGGGTTCCCTCAAGAGACCCAGTACTTC
CDR3 protein: CASSASGFPQETQYF
J gene: TRBJ2-5
clone size: few
D gene: TRBD2
V gene: TRBV6-5

CDR3 DNA: TGTGCCAGCAGGACAGGGAACACCGGGGAGCTGTTTTTT
CDR3 protein: CASRTGNTGELFF
J gene: TRBJ2-2
clone size: few
D gene: .
V gene: TRBV28

CDR3 DNA: TGTGCCAGTAGTCCGAGCCACAATAACTATGGCTACACCTTC
CDR3 protein: CASSPSHNNYGYTF
J gene: TRBJ1-2
clone size: .
D gene: .
V gene: TRBV19

CDR3 DNA: TGTGCCAGCAGCTTGGACCCCACAGATACGCAGTATTTT
CDR3 protein: CASSLDPTDTQYF
J gene: TRBJ2-3
clone size: once
D gene: .
V gene: TRBV5-6